This T cell receptor (beta chain) was captured in a study of Ad26.COV2.S vaccination and SARS-CoV-2 variants. The assay was immunoSEQ multiplex PCR, and TCRdb's table has in-frame clones only and misses some. The table shows roughly 350,000 clones, with less than 90% occurring only once. Germline loops: CDR1 MNHEY, CDR2 SVGAGI. V was trimmed by 0 bases and J by 9 bases, leaving 9 bases between them. The CDR3 totals 13 residues. Treatment denoted: around 19 received Ad26.COV2.S at low or high dose, single or two shots; roughly five received placebo; per-sample allocation not given. All samples were drawn on day 63, counting from the first vaccine or placebo injection.

The source was peripheral blood, collected in a trial of Ad26.COV2.S vaccine versus placebo. The chain has TRBV6-5 and TRBJ1-5; no clear D gene. This TCR derives from a person aged 18-60 years who received the Ad26.COV2.S COVID-19 vaccine or a placebo. CDR3 nucleotide sequence: TGTGCCAGCAGTTACTCGATGGGGTGGCCCCAGCATTTT. Its translation: CASSYSMGWPQHF.